The T cell receptor (beta chain) under discussion was sequenced for a study of CD8 T cells in ankylosing spondylitis. The CDR3 is made up of 16 amino acids. Germline values: CDR1 SQVTM, CDR2 ANQGSEA. V shed 6 bases and J 5 bases; nucleotides not matched to a gene: 12. TCRdb used MiXCR to reprocess the 5' RACE reads, holding one entry per CDR3 protein. Among almost 250,000 distinct CDR3 sequences listed, 32% were seen once. The sequence derives from a male donor with ankylosing spondylitis or in good health (not recorded which). The rearrangement links TRBV29-1 to TRBJ2-3; 12 bases agree with TRBD1. Sample: blood, either unsorted or a sorted T cell fraction (not recorded which). The CDR3 nucleotides read TGCAGCGTCCAAGAGCGGGGACAGGGGGCTGGAGATACGCAGTATTTT. The encoded protein is CSVQERGQGAGDTQYF.